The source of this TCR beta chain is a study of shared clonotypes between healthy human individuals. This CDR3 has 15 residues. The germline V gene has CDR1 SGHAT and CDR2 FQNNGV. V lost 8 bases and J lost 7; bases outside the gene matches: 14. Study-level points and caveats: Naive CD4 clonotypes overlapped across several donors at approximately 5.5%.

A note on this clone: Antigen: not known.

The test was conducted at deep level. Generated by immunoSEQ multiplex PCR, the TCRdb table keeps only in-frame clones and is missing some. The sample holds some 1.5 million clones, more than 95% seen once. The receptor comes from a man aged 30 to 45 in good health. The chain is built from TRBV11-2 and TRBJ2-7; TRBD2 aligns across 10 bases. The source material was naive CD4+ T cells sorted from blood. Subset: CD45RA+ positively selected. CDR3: CASSMPQREGWEQYF. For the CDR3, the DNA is TGTGCCAGCTCCATGCCGCAGCGGGAGGGCTGGGAGCAGTACTTC.